This is a list of T cell receptor beta chains from one sample in a study of T cells expressing NK-cell markers. TCRdb re-called the 5' RACE reads and gives one entry per CDR3 protein, without DNA. Its listing shows some 300,000 distinct CDR3 sequences. Sequencing was done on a sample of blood T cells: a sorted CD56 or NKG2C T cell subset, CD4+ or CD8+ T cells, or bulk PBMC T cells (not recorded which). These receptors all stem from a man younger than 30 in good health. Both conserved end residues are part of each CDR3.

cdr3_aa j_call v_call cdr3_length
CASSLPGGRILHF TRBJ1-6 TRBV12-3/TRBV12-4 13
CASRPTRGITFF TRBJ1-1 TRBV7-2 12
CASSSTVSTGHNEQFF TRBJ2-1 TRBV5-1 16
CASSPRALAKNIQYF TRBJ2-4 TRBV27 15
CAISEIVVGRYEQYF TRBJ2-7 TRBV10-3 15
CASSRAPMNEQFF TRBJ2-1 TRBV9 13
CAISEMGSREEQFF TRBJ2-1 TRBV10-3 14
CASSPRLAGEAEQFF TRBJ2-1 TRBV12-3/TRBV12-4 15
CASSPKDGVSGANVLTF TRBJ2-6 TRBV27 17
CSVEGWDLANIGAAFF TRBJ1-1 TRBV29-1 16
CASIKDRGANVLTF TRBJ2-6 TRBV12-3/TRBV12-4 14
CASRSGGSNTGELFF TRBJ2-2 TRBV12-3/TRBV12-4 15
CASTILRGEGHNEQFF TRBJ2-1 TRBV5-4 16
CAIREKRTDTQYF TRBJ2-3 TRBV10-3 13
CASSLGQGSTNEQFF TRBJ2-1 TRBV7-9 15
CASSIKGYYGYTF TRBJ1-2 TRBV19 13
CASSVAHREGHGELFF TRBJ2-2 TRBV9 16
CASSLALGPSGELFF TRBJ2-2 TRBV5-1 15
CASSETGVRGDTQYF TRBJ2-3 TRBV7-7 15
CASSYSFGGANTGELFF TRBJ2-2 TRBV6-5 17
CSALLQGKVNNEQFF TRBJ2-1 TRBV20-1 15
CSAAGGHNSPLHF TRBJ1-6 TRBV20-1 13
CSASISQRREQFF TRBJ2-1 TRBV20-1 13
CASSRGVADSYEQYF TRBJ2-7 TRBV11-2 15
CASKRDTGTNEQFF TRBJ2-1 TRBV5-4 14
CSARGTPIAKNIQYF TRBJ2-4 TRBV29-1 15
CASSRGVSPGEQYF TRBJ2-7 TRBV7-2 14
CASSRSRGGTDTQYF TRBJ2-3 TRBV5-1 15
CASTGAQDNTEAFF TRBJ1-1 TRBV19 14
CAIKTLAGGPKDEQFF TRBJ2-1 TRBV10-3 16
CASSLSWGDQPQHF TRBJ1-5 TRBV5-1 14
CASIDQSSYNSPLHF TRBJ1-6 TRBV25-1 15
CASSVTSSYNEQFF TRBJ2-1 TRBV19 14
CASSLASDRAFYTGELFF TRBJ2-2 TRBV12-3/TRBV12-4 18
CASSPNRGVQETQYF TRBJ2-5 TRBV18 15
CASSFAGGHEQFF TRBJ2-1 TRBV28 13
CASSRETGTEQYF TRBJ2-7 TRBV12-3/TRBV12-4 13
CASSPDRIGEQYF TRBJ2-7 TRBV11-2 13